The source of this T cell receptor (beta chain) is a study of blood T cell repertoires in COVID-19. Study information: In each case, the material was cDNA or gDNA derived from T cells, B-cell-depleted T cells, or PBMCs.

Seattle patient enrollment occurred during active infection, with longitudinal follow-up thereafter. TCRdb's copy holds only in-frame clones and misses some; the assay was immunoSEQ multiplex PCR. The sample carries around 190,000 clones, roughly 80% recorded once. Per the germline V gene, CDR1 is MDHEN and CDR2 is SYDVKM. Trimming removed 6 bases from V and 0 bases from J; junction bases left unmatched: 15. CDR3 length equals 18 residues. The sequenced material came from peripheral blood. The chain carries TRBV28 and TRBJ2-7, with 9 bases lining up with TRBD1. This TCR was sampled from a woman between 70 and 85 years old with COVID-19, enrolled during active disease. This CDR3 reads CASRGIISGTGTSYEQYF. The CDR3 region has the DNA TGTGCCAGCAGGGGCATAATATCCGGGACAGGGACCTCCTACGAGCAGTACTTC.